Given below is one TCR beta chain in context. The data are from a study of technical replicates of blood from a few donors. Looked up from germline, CDR1 is SGHRS and CDR2 is YFSETQ. V was shortened by 0 bases and J by 0 bases, with 8 bases between the two germline ends. This CDR3 region has 15 residues. The method was immunoSEQ multiplex PCR; TCRdb's version includes in-frame clones alone and lacks a portion of them. The table records roughly 74,000 clones, 90% to 95% of them present only once. This receptor was obtained from a human donor in good health. Sequencing was done on a sample of T cells isolated from PBMCs. V is TRBV5-1 and J is TRBJ2-3; no reliable D call. CDR3 in DNA: TGCGCCAGCAGCTTGGGACACTCTAGCACAGATACGCAGTATTTT. It encodes CASSLGHSSTDTQYF.